A selection of T cell receptor beta chains follows, all from one sample in a study of blood T cell repertoires in COVID-19. The assay was immunoSEQ multiplex PCR, and TCRdb's table has in-frame clones only and misses some. The profile shows about 220,000 clones, around 81% of them singletons. The sample consisted of peripheral blood. All receptors derive from a human donor in a cohort sampled during active COVID-19. Each CDR3 is given with its conserved first and last residue. A D gene is named only where the DNA matches it firmly. Where a row states a size, it is once, few, many or the class of an expanded clone; other rows omit it.

size	V	D	J	CDR3	DNA
NA	TRBV14	NA	TRBJ1-2	CASSSSSGYGYTF	TGTGCCAGCAGCTCATCCAGCGGATATGGCTACACCTTC
NA	TRBV6-2/TRBV6-3	NA	TRBJ1-5	CASSRLGAGNQPQHF	TGTGCCAGCAGCAGGTTAGGGGCAGGGAATCAGCCCCAGCATTTT
NA	TRBV6-5	NA	TRBJ2-1	CASRRGDNEQFF	TGTGCCAGCAGGCGCGGAGACAATGAGCAGTTCTTC
NA	TRBV19	TRBD1	TRBJ1-2	CASTPGDRGILYGYTF	TGTGCCAGTACTCCGGGGGACAGGGGTATACTCTATGGCTACACCTTC
many	TRBV3-1/TRBV3-2	NA	TRBJ1-1	CASSPKPRGRHTEAFF	TGTGCCAGCAGCCCCAAGCCCAGGGGCCGGCACACTGAAGCTTTCTTT
NA	TRBV12-3/TRBV12-4	NA	TRBJ2-7	CASSLGQAEQYF	TGTGCCAGCAGTTTAGGACAGGCCGAGCAGTACTTC
few	TRBV28	NA	TRBJ1-2	CASSLYSTRTEGYTF	TGTGCCAGCAGTTTATATTCGACCAGGACAGAGGGCTACACCTTC
NA	TRBV10-1	TRBD1	TRBJ2-4	CASNTSGGGYIQYF	TGCGCCAGCAATACCTCAGGGGGCGGGTACATTCAGTACTTC
once	TRBV9	NA	TRBJ2-7	CASSTRDSSSYEQYF	TGTGCCAGCAGTACCCGAGACTCAAGCTCCTACGAGCAGTACTTC
NA	TRBV7-6	NA	TRBJ1-2	CASSLGAANYGYTF	TGTGCCAGCAGCTTAGGGGCAGCTAACTATGGCTACACCTTC
once	TRBV15	TRBD1	TRBJ1-1	CATSGRTGGLGTEAFF	TGTGCCACCAGCGGACGGACAGGGGGGTTGGGCACTGAAGCTTTCTTT
few	TRBV5-1	TRBD1	TRBJ1-5	CASSPTGGQPQHF	TGCGCCAGCAGCCCTACAGGGGGCCAGCCCCAGCATTTT
NA	TRBV18	NA	TRBJ1-2	CASSWTDYGYTF	TGTGCCAGCTCATGGACAGACTATGGCTACACCTTC
NA	TRBV7-2	TRBD1	TRBJ2-7	CASSLAQGIAYEQYF	TGTGCCAGCAGCTTAGCACAGGGGATCGCGTACGAGCAGTACTTC
NA	TRBV18	TRBD1	TRBJ2-3	CASSPSTGTGTDTQYF	TGTGCCAGCTCACCCAGTACCGGGACAGGCACAGATACGCAGTATTTT
NA	TRBV9	NA	TRBJ1-1	CASSVEGGDPNTEAFF	TGTGCCAGCAGCGTAGAAGGAGGGGACCCGAACACTGAAGCTTTCTTT
NA	TRBV19	TRBD1	TRBJ1-1	CAGRTGRGTEAFF	TGTGCCGGACGGACAGGGCGGGGCACTGAAGCTTTCTTT
NA	TRBV24-1	NA	TRBJ2-2	CATSPVWGTNTGELFF	TGTGCCACCAGTCCGGTTTGGGGCACGAACACCGGGGAGCTGTTTTTT